The 20 T cell receptor beta chains given below trace back to one sample, sequenced in a study of cytotoxic CD8 clonotypes in ibrutinib-treated CLL. Profiled with immunoSEQ multiplex PCR; TCRdb holds only in-frame clones, not every one. The sample has some 140,000 clones; roughly 83% are singletons. The sample consisted of PBMCs, taken after 12 months of ibrutinib treatment. All receptors come from a human donor with chronic lymphocytic leukemia.

This clone appeared a few times. The V and J genes are TRBV27 and TRBJ1-2; D remains unclear. Germline CDR1 MNHEY, CDR2 SMNVEV (reference sequence). This CDR3 region has 12 residues. Trimming took off 4 bases at V and 3 bases at J, with 6 bases between the two ends. CDR3 in amino acids: CASSSRDYGYTF. For the CDR3, the DNA is TGTGCCAGCAGTTCTAGGGACTATGGCTACACCTTC.

The chain couples TRBV27 to TRBJ1-5; no firm D call. The V end was cut by 3 bases, the J end by 6 bases, with 12 bases between. This CDR3 spans 14 amino acids. The germline CDR1 and CDR2 sequences are MNHEY and SMNVEV (reference sequence). The CDR3 is CASSLVGSLQPQHF. CDR3 DNA sequence: TGTGCCAGCAGTTTGGTCGGATCCCTTCAGCCCCAGCATTTT.

This clone has a single count. The chain employs TRBV7-2 and TRBJ2-1; 11 bases are a match to TRBD2. Trimming cost V 2 bases and J 16 bases; bases outside gene matches: 4. The CDR3 runs to 12 residues. The germline V gene has CDR1 SGHTA and CDR2 FQGNSA. The CDR3 DNA reads as TGTGCCAGCAGCTTACTAGCGGGAGGTCTTTTCTTC. Amino acid sequence: CASSLLAGGLFF.

The chain is built from TRBV11-2 and TRBJ2-1; 10 bases agree with TRBD2. V shed 5 bases, J shed 8 bases, and the junction held 9 bases outside the gene matches. Germline values: CDR1 SGHAT, CDR2 FQNNGV. The CDR3 runs to 15 residues. In DNA, the CDR3 is TGTGCCAGCAGCGACTCTAGCGGGAGTTTCCATGAGCAGTTCTTC. It is translated as CASSDSSGSFHEQFF.

The chain carries TRBV7-3 and TRBJ2-1; D may be TRBD1 (7 bases). The CDR3 is 15 amino acids. Between the trimmed V and J ends, which lost 5 bases and 5 bases, there was a span of 16 bases. Germline lookup yields CDR1 SGHTA and CDR2 FQGTGA. As DNA, the CDR3 is TGTGCCAGCAGCCCCTACCCCAGGGGGGACAATGAGCAGTTCTTC. Residues: CASSPYPRGDNEQFF.

The J gene is TRBJ1-2, the V gene TRBV4-3; D is possibly TRBD1 (5 bases). The CDR3 consists of 14 residues. CDR1 is LGHNA and CDR2 is YSLEER in the germline V gene. V was shortened by 1 base and J by 7 bases, with 13 bases between the two germline ends. The CDR3 DNA follows: TGCGCCAGCAGCCAAGGACAGTTTTCGGGTGGCTACACCTTC. Protein: CASSQGQFSGGYTF.

In its sample, this clone was seen a few times. The chain links TRBV11-2 to TRBJ2-7; possible D gene TRBD2, 5 bases. The germline gives CDR1 SGHAT, CDR2 FQNNGV. V was cut by 1 base and J by 9 bases, with 19 bases left in between. The CDR3 contains 15 residues. The CDR3, as DNA: TGTGCCAGCAGCTTAGTGGGAGTCGGGTCTGCGTGGCAGTACTTC. It translates to CASSLVGVGSAWQYF.

The chain employs TRBV27 and TRBJ2-3; TRBD2 aligns across 7 bases. Germline V gene lookup returns CDR1 MNHEY and CDR2 SMNVEV (reference sequence). V shed 5 bases, J shed 0 bases, and the junction held 5 bases outside the gene matches. This CDR3 spans 15 amino acids. CDR3 DNA: TGTGCCAGCAGTCCCCTAGCGGCTAGCACAGATACGCAGTATTTT. Translating gives CASSPLAASTDTQYF.

A single count supports this clone. This rearrangement joins TRBV27 to TRBJ2-7; TRBD2 matches 9 bases. Looked up from germline, CDR1 is MNHEY and CDR2 is SMNVEV (reference sequence). The CDR3 spans 16 residues. V shed 2 bases and J 4 bases; nucleotides not matched to a gene: 9. The CDR3 DNA reads TGTGCCAGCAGTTTAAGGTTCAGACTAGCGGCTTACGAGCAGTACTTC. Residues: CASSLRFRLAAYEQYF.

The chain recombines TRBV4-3 with TRBJ2-6; D is perhaps TRBD1 (5 bases). Germline V gene lookup returns CDR1 LGHNA and CDR2 YSLEER. Trimming took 0 bases from V and 1 from J, leaving 10 bases between them. The length of the CDR3 is 17 residues. The CDR3 region is CASSQDGAVSGANVLTF. The CDR3 DNA is TGCGCCAGCAGCCAAGATGGGGCGGTGTCTGGGGCCAACGTCCTGACTTTC.

The chain uses TRBV10-3 and TRBJ2-7; TRBD2 matches 11 bases. Trimming at V came to 6 bases and at J to 0 bases, leaving 16 bases not matched to a gene. This CDR3 has 19 residues. CDR1 and CDR2 (germline): ENHRY, SYGVKD. CDR3 loop: CAISTPSGTSGVASYEQYF. The CDR3 nucleotides read TGTGCCATCAGCACCCCCAGCGGGACTAGCGGTGTAGCCTCCTACGAGCAGTACTTC.

V usage is TRBV5-4 and J usage is TRBJ2-3, with 8 positions matching TRBD2. Germline CDR1 SGHNT, CDR2 YYREEE (reference sequence). This CDR3 is built from 14 residues. Trimming removed 4 bases from V and 4 bases from J; junction bases left unmatched: 5. The CDR3 reads CASSRGLEADTQYF. In DNA, the CDR3 is TGTGCCAGCAGCAGGGGACTAGAGGCAGATACGCAGTATTTT.

This rearrangement joins TRBV7-9 to TRBJ2-5, with D uncertain. Germline CDR1 reads SEHNR; CDR2 reads FQNEAQ (reference sequence). Trimming left V 5 bases short and J 3 bases short, with 4 bases between. This CDR3 has 11 residues. CDR3 sequence (DNA): TGTGCCAGCAGCCGAAAAGAGACCCAGTACTTC. It encodes CASSRKETQYF.

J is TRBJ1-2 and V is TRBV29-1; maybe TRBD1 (6 bases). This CDR3 contains 12 residues. Trimming took 6 bases from V and 3 from J, leaving 11 bases between them. Germline CDR1 reads SQVTM; CDR2 reads ANQGSEA. CDR3 protein: CSVEPGDYGYTF. For the CDR3, the DNA is TGCAGCGTCGAGCCAGGGGACTATGGCTACACCTTC.

This chain connects TRBV6-5 to TRBJ1-2, with TRBD1 matching over 7 bases. After removal of 4 bases from V and 0 bases from J, the junction contained 5 bases not matched to a gene. Germline V gene lookup returns CDR1 MNHEY and CDR2 SVGAGI. This CDR3 is built from 15 residues. CDR3 sequence (DNA): TGTGCCAGCAGTTCCCCCGGGACAGCTAACTATGGCTACACCTTC. Translating it yields CASSSPGTANYGYTF.

Notes on this clone: An end of the junction differs from the germline gene, which may be a read error. V gene TRBV6-5 combines with J gene TRBJ2-7, with TRBD2 identical over 8 bases. Looked up from germline, CDR1 is MNHEY and CDR2 is SVGAGI. This CDR3 has 12 residues. This chain's CDR3 is CASSLGLGKTFF. The CDR3 coding sequence is TGTGCCAGCAGTTTGGGACTAGGGAAAACCTTCTTC.

The V gene is TRBV19, the J gene TRBJ1-3; D call uncertain. Germline V gene sequence: CDR1 LNHDA, CDR2 SQIVND (reference sequence). Trimming took off 5 bases at V and 0 bases at J, with 8 bases between the two ends. The CDR3 sequence is 14 residues long. The CDR3 DNA sequence: TGTGCCAGTAGTCCCTTATACTCTGGAAACACCATATATTTT. Residues: CASSPLYSGNTIYF.

The chain recombines TRBV5-6 with TRBJ2-3; tentative D call: TRBD1 (5 bases). The germline gives CDR1 SGHDT, CDR2 YYEEEE. The CDR3 extends over 15 amino acids. V was clipped by 4 bases and J by 2 bases, with 14 bases between them. The CDR3: CASSAPPQDTDTQYF. The CDR3 nucleotides are TGTGCCAGCAGCGCCCCCCCACAGGACACAGATACGCAGTATTTT.

The chain combines TRBV6-5 with TRBJ2-7; D remains unclear. The V end was cut by 3 bases, the J end by 4 bases, with 10 bases between. This CDR3 spans 13 amino acids. Germline assignment: CDR1 MNHEY and CDR2 SVGAGI. This chain's CDR3 is CASSYTVKYEQYF. The DNA of the CDR3 is TGTGCCAGCAGTTATACGGTTAAATACGAGCAGTACTTC.

This chain connects TRBV4-1 to TRBJ2-3; no firm D call. The CDR3 spans 14 residues. Trimming shortened V by 1 base and J by 4 bases, and 9 bases separated the two germline ends. Germline CDR1 MGHRA, CDR2 YSYEKL. CDR3 loop: CASSQVAGSDTQYF. The CDR3 region has the DNA TGCGCCAGCAGCCAAGTGGCAGGTTCAGATACGCAGTATTTT.